A selection of T cell receptor beta chains follows, all from one sample in a study of blood T cell repertoires in COVID-19. This table comes from immunoSEQ multiplex PCR, and its TCRdb copy is limited to in-frame clones, with some not included. The table records approximately 200,000 clones, around nine tenths of them present only once. Sequenced material: PBMCs or T cells enriched from blood (not recorded which). The source is a woman younger than 45 who had been exposed to COVID-19. Both conserved end residues are part of each CDR3. Fields, in order: D gene, clone size, V gene, J gene, CDR3 DNA, CDR3 protein. A D gene is named only where the DNA matches it firmly. Clone size, where shown, is once, few, many, or a class for clones that have expanded.

>TRBD2|NA|TRBV5-1|TRBJ2-1
TGCGCCAGCAGCTTGGGAGGACTAGCGGGAGGGCCTGGGAGTGAGCAGTTCTTC
CASSLGGLAGGPGSEQFF
>TRBD1|NA|TRBV5-6|TRBJ1-1
TGTGCCAGCAGCCTCGGGACAGTTGTGAACACTGAAGCTTTCTTT
CASSLGTVVNTEAFF
>NA|NA|TRBV12-5|TRBJ2-1
TGTGCTAGTGGTTCCCCCCAACGGGGGGCCCCGTTTAATGAGCAGTTCTTC
CASGSPQRGAPFNEQFF
>TRBD2|once|TRBV19|TRBJ2-1
TGTGCCAGTAGTATATCCGTACTAGCGGGAGTTCATTACAATGAGCAGTTCTTC
CASSISVLAGVHYNEQFF
>NA|NA|TRBV19|TRBJ2-7
TGTGCCAGTAGTCCATCGTACGGGGTAAGGGCCTACGAGCAGTACTTC
CASSPSYGVRAYEQYF
>TRBD1|NA|TRBV5-4|TRBJ1-1
TGTGCCAGCAGCTTGGGTGTGACAGGGGCCACTGAAGCTTTCTTT
CASSLGVTGATEAFF
>NA|NA|TRBV5-1|TRBJ2-2
TGCGCCAGCAGCCCCCCCGGTAGAGCGGCCTTCACCGGGGAGCTGTTTTTT
CASSPPGRAAFTGELFF
>NA|NA|TRBV27|TRBJ1-2
TGTGCCAGCAGTTTACACAGGGCGGGCTATGGCTACACCTTC
CASSLHRAGYGYTF
>TRBD2|NA|TRBV11-3|TRBJ2-7
TGTGCCAGCAGCTTAGGAGGGACTAGATCCGGCGAGCAGTACTTC
CASSLGGTRSGEQYF
>NA|once|TRBV7-7|TRBJ1-4
TGTGCTAGCACCGAAACAGGGAAGCATGAAAAACTGTTTTTT
CASTETGKHEKLFF
>NA|NA|TRBV30|TRBJ1-3
TGTGCCTGGATGACAGCTGGAAACACCATATATTTT
CAWMTAGNTIYF
>NA|once|TRBV4-1|TRBJ2-1
TGCGCCAGCAGCCAAGGCGGCGGCGGCAATGAGCAGTTCTTC
CASSQGGGGNEQFF
>TRBD1|NA|TRBV2|TRBJ2-3
TGTGCCAGCAGCACCTGGGACAGAGCCACAGATACGCAGTATTTT
CASSTWDRATDTQYF
>NA|NA|TRBV7-3|TRBJ2-3
TGTGCCAGCAGCTTTGGCAGGGCGGCAGATACGCAGTATTTT
CASSFGRAADTQYF
>NA|NA|TRBV6-2/TRBV6-3|TRBJ1-3
TGTGCCAGCAGTTCCTCCCCTGAGATCTCTGGAAACACCATATATTTT
CASSSSPEISGNTIYF
>NA|NA|TRBV5-4|TRBJ2-5
TGTGCCAGCAGCTTGCAGGGGCTGGAGACCCAGTACTTC
CASSLQGLETQYF
>NA|NA|TRBV6-5|TRBJ2-1
TGTGCCAGCCAGGGGGGATCCAATGAGCAGTTCTTC
CASQGGSNEQFF
>NA|NA|TRBV3-1/TRBV3-2|TRBJ1-2
TGTGCCAGCAGCCAAGGCAGTGGCTACACCTTC
CASSQGSGYTF
>NA|NA|TRBV11-2|TRBJ1-2
TGTGCCAGCAGCTCCACAGACTATGGCTACACCTTC
CASSSTDYGYTF
>NA|NA|TRBV3-1/TRBV3-2|TRBJ2-5
TGTGCCAGCAGCCGGACAGTAGAGACCCAGTACTTC
CASSRTVETQYF
>TRBD2|NA|TRBV3-1/TRBV3-2|TRBJ2-1
TGTGCCAGCAGTCGACTAGCGGGAGGGCCTATTGAGCAGTTCTTC
CASSRLAGGPIEQFF
>NA|NA|TRBV5-1|TRBJ2-1
TGCGCCAGCAGCTTTACAGGGTTGTGGGAGCAGTTCTTC
CASSFTGLWEQFF
>NA|NA|TRBV19|TRBJ1-4
TGTGCCAGTAGTATCTCAACTAATGAAAAACTGTTTTTT
CASSISTNEKLFF
>NA|NA|TRBV18|TRBJ1-1
TGTGCCAGCTCACCGGAGGGTGTGCTACTCGACACTGAAGCTTTCTTT
CASSPEGVLLDTEAFF
>TRBD1|NA|TRBV18|TRBJ2-1
TGTGCCAGCTCACCCGAAGACAGGGGCCGTATAATGGAGCAGTTCTTC
CASSPEDRGRIMEQFF
>NA|NA|TRBV11-3|TRBJ2-1
TGTGCCAGCAGCTTAGTCCACACACAGGGCTCCTACAATGAGCAGTTCTTC
CASSLVHTQGSYNEQFF
>NA|NA|TRBV28|TRBJ2-7
TGTGCCAGCAGTTTATTCGGTGGGCGAACCTACGAGCAGTACTTC
CASSLFGGRTYEQYF
>NA|NA|TRBV30|TRBJ2-1
TGTGCCTGGAGTGTACATCTACTAAATGAGCAGTTCTTC
CAWSVHLLNEQFF
>TRBD1|NA|TRBV3-1/TRBV3-2|TRBJ2-7
TGTGCCAGCAGCCAAAGCGACAGGGGGGAGGGCTACGAGCAGTACTTC
CASSQSDRGEGYEQYF
>NA|few|TRBV5-6|TRBJ2-1
TGTGCCAGCAGCTCTTTTCTGGAGCAGTTCTTC
CASSSFLEQFF
>TRBD2|NA|TRBV29-1|TRBJ2-7
TGCAGCGTTACCCGGACTAGCAGCTACGAGCAGTACTTC
CSVTRTSSYEQYF
>TRBD2|NA|TRBV27|TRBJ2-2
TGTGCCAGCAGTTTGTATCCGGGACTAGCGGGACCCGGGGAGCTGTTTTTT
CASSLYPGLAGPGELFF
>TRBD2|NA|TRBV14|TRBJ2-1
TGTGCCAGCAGCCAAGTCTTGGGCGGGAGGGCATTGGGGCAGTTCTTC
CASSQVLGGRALGQFF
>NA|NA|TRBV28|TRBJ1-2
TGTGCCAGCAGGTTCTCTCCTCCCGGGACATCCTATGGCTACACCTTC
CASRFSPPGTSYGYTF
>TRBD1|NA|TRBV10-1|TRBJ1-1
TGCGCCAGCAGATCAGACAGGGCTGCTGAAGCTTTCTTT
CASRSDRAAEAFF
>NA|NA|TRBV12-5|TRBJ2-1
TGTGCTAGTGGTTTGGGACTAGGCGGTAATGAGCAGTTCTTC
CASGLGLGGNEQFF
>NA|NA|TRBV12-3/TRBV12-4|TRBJ1-5
TGTGCCAGCACCCCGGGACTTCGACAGCCCCAGCATTTT
CASTPGLRQPQHF
>TRBD1|NA|TRBV7-9|TRBJ2-1
TGTGCCAGCAGCCTACCGGGACAGAACAATGAGCAGTTCTTC
CASSLPGQNNEQFF
>NA|NA|TRBV27|TRBJ2-1
TGTGCCAGCAGCGAGAGGAGCTCCTACAATGAGCAGTTCTTC
CASSERSSYNEQFF
>TRBD2|few|TRBV7-9|TRBJ2-3
TGTGCCAGCAGCTTTTCTTTGGCTAGCGGGAGGCCAGATACGCAGTATTTT
CASSFSLASGRPDTQYF
>NA|NA|TRBV19|TRBJ1-5
TGTGCCAGTACAACCCAGCGGGGTCAGCCCCAGCATTTT
CASTTQRGQPQHF
>NA|NA|TRBV18|TRBJ2-2
TGTGCCAGCTCAAAGGAGGCCGGGGGAAACACCGGGGAGCTGTTTTTT
CASSKEAGGNTGELFF
>NA|NA|TRBV6-5|TRBJ2-5
TGTGCCAGCAGTCGCGGCCTCAGTAAAGAGACCCAGTACTTC
CASSRGLSKETQYF
>NA|NA|TRBV19|TRBJ1-4
TGTGCCAGTAGTCCCCTCACTTCAACTAATGAAAAACTGTTTTTT
CASSPLTSTNEKLFF
>NA|few|TRBV29-1|TRBJ2-2
TGCAGCGGAAAGCGGGACACGGACACCGGGGAGCTGTTTTTT
CSGKRDTDTGELFF
>TRBD1|NA|TRBV18|TRBJ1-3
TGTGCCAGCTCTCCCGAATTAACCGGGACAGGGGGCCCTGGAAACACCATATATTTT
CASSPELTGTGGPGNTIYF
>TRBD2|NA|TRBV7-3|TRBJ2-5
TGTGCCACGCCCACCAGGACTAGCGGGACCCAAGAGACCCAGTACTTC
CATPTRTSGTQETQYF
>TRBD1|NA|TRBV5-4|TRBJ2-1
TGTGCCAGCAGCTCCGGACAGGGGGCTCGGAATGAGCAGTTCTTC
CASSSGQGARNEQFF
>TRBD1|once|TRBV5-5|TRBJ2-2
TGTGCCAGCAGCTGGACAGGCCTCACCGGGGAGCTGTTTTTT
CASSWTGLTGELFF
>TRBD1|once|TRBV28|TRBJ2-2
TGTGCCAGCAGCCTACAGGGGACCACCGGGGAGCTGTTTTTT
CASSLQGTTGELFF
>NA|NA|TRBV18|TRBJ2-3
TGTGCCAGCTCGGAGCGGCCCACAGATACGCAGTATTTT
CASSERPTDTQYF
>TRBD2|NA|TRBV7-3|TRBJ2-3
TGTGCCAGCAGCCCCTTTGGGGGGGAGACAGATACGCAGTATTTT
CASSPFGGETDTQYF
>NA|NA|TRBV5-4|TRBJ2-1
TGTGCCAGCAGCTCACCCAGGGGGAGGCGGCTGGATGAGCAGTTCTTC
CASSSPRGRRLDEQFF
>NA|NA|TRBV15|TRBJ2-7
TGTGCCACCAGCAGAGATCTGGGACGGGGGAACGAGCAGTACTTC
CATSRDLGRGNEQYF
>NA|NA|TRBV28|TRBJ2-1
TGTGCCAGCAGTTTAACACAGGGCGTTTTCAATGAGCAGTTCTTC
CASSLTQGVFNEQFF
>TRBD2|NA|TRBV28|TRBJ2-1
TGTGCCAGCAGGAGGCGGGAGTCCTACAATGAGCAGTTCTTC
CASRRRESYNEQFF
>TRBD1|once|TRBV7-8|TRBJ2-7
TGTGCCAGCAGCTTAGATGGGACAGGGGCCTACGAGCAGTACTTC
CASSLDGTGAYEQYF
>TRBD2|NA|TRBV6-1|TRBJ2-7
TGTGCCAGCAGTGCCTCGGGACTAGCGGGAGAGTACGAGCAGTACTTC
CASSASGLAGEYEQYF
>TRBD1|few|TRBV14|TRBJ2-3
TGTGCCAGCAGCCAGCGACTCCCAGGGGGCTTAAACACAGATACGCAGTATTTT
CASSQRLPGGLNTDTQYF